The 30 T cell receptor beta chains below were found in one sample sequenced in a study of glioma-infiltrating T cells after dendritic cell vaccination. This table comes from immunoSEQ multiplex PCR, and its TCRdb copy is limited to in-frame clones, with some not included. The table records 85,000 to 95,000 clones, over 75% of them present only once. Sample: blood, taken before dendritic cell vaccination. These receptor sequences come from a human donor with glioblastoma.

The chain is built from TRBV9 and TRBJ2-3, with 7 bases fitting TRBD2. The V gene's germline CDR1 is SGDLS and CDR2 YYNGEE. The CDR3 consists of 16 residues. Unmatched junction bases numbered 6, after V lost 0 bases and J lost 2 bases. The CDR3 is CASSVVSSGYTDTQYF. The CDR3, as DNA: TGTGCCAGCAGCGTAGTTTCTAGCGGTTACACAGATACGCAGTATTTT.

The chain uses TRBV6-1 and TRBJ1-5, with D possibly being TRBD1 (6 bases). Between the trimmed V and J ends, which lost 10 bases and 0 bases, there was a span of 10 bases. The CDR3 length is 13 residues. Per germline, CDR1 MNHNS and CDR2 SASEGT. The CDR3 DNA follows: TGTGCCACCCAGGGGCATAGCAATCAGCCCCAGCATTTT. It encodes CATQGHSNQPQHF.

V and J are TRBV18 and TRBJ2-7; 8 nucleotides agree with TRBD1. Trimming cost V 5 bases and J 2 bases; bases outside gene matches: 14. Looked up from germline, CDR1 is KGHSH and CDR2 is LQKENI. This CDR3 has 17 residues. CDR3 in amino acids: CASSTTGQGIRAYEQYF. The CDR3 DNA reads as TGTGCCAGCTCAACGACTGGACAGGGCATCCGCGCCTACGAGCAGTACTTC.

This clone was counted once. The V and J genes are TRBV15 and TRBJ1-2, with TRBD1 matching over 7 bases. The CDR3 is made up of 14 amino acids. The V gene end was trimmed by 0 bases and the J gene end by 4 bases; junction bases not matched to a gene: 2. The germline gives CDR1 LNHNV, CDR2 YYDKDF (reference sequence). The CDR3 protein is CATSRDPGGYGYTF. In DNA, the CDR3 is TGTGCCACCAGCAGAGATCCAGGGGGCTATGGCTACACCTTC.

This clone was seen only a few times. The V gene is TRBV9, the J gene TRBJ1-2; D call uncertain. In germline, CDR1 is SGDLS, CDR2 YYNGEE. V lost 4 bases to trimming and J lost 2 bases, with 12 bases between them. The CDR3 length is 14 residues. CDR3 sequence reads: CASSLGVQNYGYTF. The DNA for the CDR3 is TGTGCCAGCAGCCTCGGGGTGCAAAACTATGGCTACACCTTC.

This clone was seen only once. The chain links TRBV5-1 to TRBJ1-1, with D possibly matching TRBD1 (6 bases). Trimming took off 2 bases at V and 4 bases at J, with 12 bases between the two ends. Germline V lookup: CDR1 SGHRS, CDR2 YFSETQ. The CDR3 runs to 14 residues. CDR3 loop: CASSLNRVGTEAFF. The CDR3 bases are TGCGCCAGCAGCTTAAACAGGGTCGGCACTGAAGCTTTCTTT.

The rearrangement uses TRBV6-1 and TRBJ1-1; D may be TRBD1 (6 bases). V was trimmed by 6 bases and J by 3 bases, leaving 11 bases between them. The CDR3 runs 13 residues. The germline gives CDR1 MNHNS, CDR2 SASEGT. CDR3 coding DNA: TGTGCCAGCAGAAGGACAGTCGACACTGAAGCTTTCTTT. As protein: CASRRTVDTEAFF.

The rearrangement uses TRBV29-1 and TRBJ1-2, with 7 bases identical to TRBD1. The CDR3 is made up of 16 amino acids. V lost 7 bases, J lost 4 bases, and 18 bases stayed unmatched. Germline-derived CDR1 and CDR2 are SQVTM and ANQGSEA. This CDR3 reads CSAGGEKGGHPYGYTF. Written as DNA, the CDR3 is TGCAGCGCTGGTGGGGAGAAAGGGGGCCACCCCTATGGCTACACCTTC. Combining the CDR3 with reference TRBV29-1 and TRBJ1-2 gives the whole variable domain SAVISQKPSRDICQRGTSLTIQCQVDSQVTMMFWYRQQPGQSLTLIATANQGSEATYESGFVIDKFPISRPNLTFSTLTVSNMSPEDSSIYLCSAGGEKGGHPYGYTFGSGTRLTVV.

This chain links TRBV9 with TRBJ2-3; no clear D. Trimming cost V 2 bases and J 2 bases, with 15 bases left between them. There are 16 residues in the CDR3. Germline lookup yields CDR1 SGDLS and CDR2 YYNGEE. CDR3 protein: CASSVKHELITDTQYF. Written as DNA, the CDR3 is TGTGCCAGCAGCGTCAAACACGAACTAATCACAGATACGCAGTATTTT.

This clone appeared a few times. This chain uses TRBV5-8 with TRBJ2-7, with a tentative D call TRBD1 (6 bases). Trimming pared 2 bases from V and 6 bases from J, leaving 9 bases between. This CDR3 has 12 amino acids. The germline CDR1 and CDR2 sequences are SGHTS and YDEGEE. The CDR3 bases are TGTGCCAGCAGCTTCACAGGGTTCGAGCAGTACTTC. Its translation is CASSFTGFEQYF. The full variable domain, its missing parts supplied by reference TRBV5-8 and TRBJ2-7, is EAGVTQSPTHLIKTRGQQATLRCSPISGHTSVYWYQQALGLGLQFLLWYDEGEERNRGNFPPRFSGRQFPNYSSELNVNALELEDSALYLCASSFTGFEQYFGPGTRLTVT.

The CDR3 DNA is TGCGCCAGCAGCGATTTCGAGGTGGCCACTGAAGCTTTCTTT. Amino acid sequence: CASSDFEVATEAFF. The rearrangement joins TRBV5-1 to TRBJ1-1; D gene uncertain. Trimming cost V 4 bases and J 4 bases, with 14 bases left between them. Looked up from germline, CDR1 is SGHRS and CDR2 is YFSETQ. The CDR3 covers 14 residues.

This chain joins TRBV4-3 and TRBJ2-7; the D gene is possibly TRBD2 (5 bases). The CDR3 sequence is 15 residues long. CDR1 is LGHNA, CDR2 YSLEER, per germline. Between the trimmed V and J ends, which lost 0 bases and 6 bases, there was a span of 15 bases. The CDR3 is CASSQDDEGSIEQYF. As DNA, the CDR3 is TGCGCCAGCAGCCAAGATGATGAGGGTAGTATCGAGCAGTACTTC.

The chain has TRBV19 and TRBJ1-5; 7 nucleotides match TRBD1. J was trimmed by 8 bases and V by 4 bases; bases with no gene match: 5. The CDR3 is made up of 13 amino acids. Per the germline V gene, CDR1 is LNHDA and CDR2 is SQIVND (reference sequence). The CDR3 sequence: CASSTQGLEPQHF. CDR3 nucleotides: TGTGCCAGTAGTACACAGGGGTTGGAGCCCCAGCATTTT. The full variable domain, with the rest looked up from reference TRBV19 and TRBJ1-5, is DGGITQSPKYLFRKEGQNVTLSCEQNLNHDAMYWYRQDPGQGLRLIYYSQIVNDFQKGDIAEGYSVSREKKESFPLTVTSAQKNPTAFYLCASSTQGLEPQHFGDGTRLSIL.

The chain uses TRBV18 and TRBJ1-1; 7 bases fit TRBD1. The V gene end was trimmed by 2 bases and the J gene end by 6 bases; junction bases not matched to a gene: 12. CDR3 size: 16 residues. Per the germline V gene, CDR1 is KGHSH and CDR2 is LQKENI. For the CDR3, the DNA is TGTGCCAGCTCACCATTGGCAGGGGGGAAGACCTCTGAAGCTTTCTTT. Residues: CASSPLAGGKTSEAFF.

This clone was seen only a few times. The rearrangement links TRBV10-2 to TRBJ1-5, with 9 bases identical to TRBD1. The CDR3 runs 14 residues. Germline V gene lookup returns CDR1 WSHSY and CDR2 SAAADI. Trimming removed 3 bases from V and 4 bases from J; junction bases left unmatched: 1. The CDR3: CASSEGQGNQPQHF. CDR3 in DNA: TGCGCCAGCAGTGAAGGACAGGGGAATCAGCCCCAGCATTTT.

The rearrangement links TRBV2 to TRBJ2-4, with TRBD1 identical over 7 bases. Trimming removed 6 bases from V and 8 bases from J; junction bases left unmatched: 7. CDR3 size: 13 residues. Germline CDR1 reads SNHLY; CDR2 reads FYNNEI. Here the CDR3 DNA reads TGTGCCAGCAGCATCCGGGACAGAGACATTCAGTACTTC. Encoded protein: CASSIRDRDIQYF.

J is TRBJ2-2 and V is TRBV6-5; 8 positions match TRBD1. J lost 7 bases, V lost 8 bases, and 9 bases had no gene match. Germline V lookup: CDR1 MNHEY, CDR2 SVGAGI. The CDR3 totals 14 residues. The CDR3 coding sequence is TGTGCCAGCTTGGGGCAGGGGGCGTTCGGGGAGCTGTTTTTT. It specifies CASLGQGAFGELFF.

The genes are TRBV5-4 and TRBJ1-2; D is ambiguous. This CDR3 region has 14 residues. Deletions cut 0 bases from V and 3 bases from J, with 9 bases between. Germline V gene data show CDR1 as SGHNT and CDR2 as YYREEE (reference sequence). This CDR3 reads CASSLEGGDYGYTF. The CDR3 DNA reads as TGTGCCAGCAGCTTGGAGGGCGGGGACTATGGCTACACCTTC.

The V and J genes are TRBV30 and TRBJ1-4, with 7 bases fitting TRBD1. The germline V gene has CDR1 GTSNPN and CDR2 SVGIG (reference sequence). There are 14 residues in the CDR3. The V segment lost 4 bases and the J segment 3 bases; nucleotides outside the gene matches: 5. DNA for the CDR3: TGTGCCTGGAACACCGGGACAGCTAATGAAAAACTGTTTTTT. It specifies CAWNTGTANEKLFF. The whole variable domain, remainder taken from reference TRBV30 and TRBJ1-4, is SQTIHQWPATLVQPVGSPLSLECTVEGTSNPNLYWYRQAAGRGLQLLFYSVGIGQISSEVPQNLSASRPQDRQFILSSKKLLLSDSGFYLCAWNTGTANEKLFFGSGTQLSVL.

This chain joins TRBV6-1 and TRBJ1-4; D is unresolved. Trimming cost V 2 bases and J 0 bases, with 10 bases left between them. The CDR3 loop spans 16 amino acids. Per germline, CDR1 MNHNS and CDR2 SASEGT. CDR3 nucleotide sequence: TGTGCCAGCAGTGAAATGGCAAGTGCAACTAATGAAAAACTGTTTTTT. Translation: CASSEMASATNEKLFF.

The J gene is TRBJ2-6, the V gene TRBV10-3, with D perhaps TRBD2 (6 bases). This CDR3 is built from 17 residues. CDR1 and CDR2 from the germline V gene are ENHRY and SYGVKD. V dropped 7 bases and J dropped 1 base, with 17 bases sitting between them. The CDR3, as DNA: TGTGCCATCAAAGACCCGGGACTGCCGTCTGGGGCCAACGTCCTGACTTTC. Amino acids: CAIKDPGLPSGANVLTF.

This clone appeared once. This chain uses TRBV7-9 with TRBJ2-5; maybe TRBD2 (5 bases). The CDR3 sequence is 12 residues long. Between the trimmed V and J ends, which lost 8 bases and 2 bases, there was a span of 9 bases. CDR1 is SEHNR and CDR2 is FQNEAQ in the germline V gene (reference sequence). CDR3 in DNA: TGTGCCAGCGGTGGAGGACAAGAGACCCAGTACTTC. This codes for CASGGGQETQYF. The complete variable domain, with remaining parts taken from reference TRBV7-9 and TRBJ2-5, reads DTGVSQNPRHKITKRGQNVTFRCDPISEHNRLYWYRQTLGQGPEFLTYFQNEAQLEKSRLLSDRFSAERPKGSFSTLEIQRTEQGDSAMYLCASGGGQETQYFGPGTRLLVL.

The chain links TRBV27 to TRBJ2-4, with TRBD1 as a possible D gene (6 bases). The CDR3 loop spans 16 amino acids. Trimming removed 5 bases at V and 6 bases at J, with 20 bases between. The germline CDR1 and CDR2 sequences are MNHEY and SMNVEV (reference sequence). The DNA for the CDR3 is TGTGCCAGCAGTCTGAGGGACACTACCCGGGTAAACATTCAGTACTTC. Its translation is CASSLRDTTRVNIQYF.

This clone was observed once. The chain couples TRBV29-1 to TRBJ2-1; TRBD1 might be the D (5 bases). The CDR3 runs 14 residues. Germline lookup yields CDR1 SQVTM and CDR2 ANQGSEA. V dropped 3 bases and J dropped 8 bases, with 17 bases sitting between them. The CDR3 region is CSVEPTVGQYEQFF. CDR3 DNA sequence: TGCAGCGTTGAGCCCACTGTTGGACAATATGAGCAGTTCTTC.

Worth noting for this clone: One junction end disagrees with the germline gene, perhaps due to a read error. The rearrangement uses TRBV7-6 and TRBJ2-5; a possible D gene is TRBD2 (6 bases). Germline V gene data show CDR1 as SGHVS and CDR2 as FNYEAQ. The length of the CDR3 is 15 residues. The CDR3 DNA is TGTGCCAGCAGCTTAGCCGGGGGTAGAGGAGAGGCCCAGTACTTC. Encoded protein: CASSLAGGRGEAQYF. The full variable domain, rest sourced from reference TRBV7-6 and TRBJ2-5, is GAGVSQSPRYKVTKRGQDVALRCDPISGHVSLYWYRQALGQGPEFLTYFNYEAQQDKSGLPNDRFSAERPEGSISTLTIQRTEQRDSAMYRCASSLAGGRGEAQYFGPGTRLLVL.

The CDR3 sequence: CASSPRVRQETQYF. CDR3 DNA sequence: TGTGCCAGCAGTCCCCGGGTTAGACAAGAGACCCAGTACTTC. The gene calls are TRBV27 and TRBJ2-5, with D hard to call. Trimming removed 5 bases at V and 2 bases at J, with 12 bases between. Germline CDR1 and CDR2: MNHEY and SMNVEV (reference sequence). CDR3 length equals 14 residues.

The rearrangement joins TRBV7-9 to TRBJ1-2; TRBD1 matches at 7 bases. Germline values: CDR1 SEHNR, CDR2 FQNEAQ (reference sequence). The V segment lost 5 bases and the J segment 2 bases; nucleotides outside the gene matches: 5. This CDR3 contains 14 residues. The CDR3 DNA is TGTGCCAGCAGCGTGCAGGGGGAGAACTATGGCTACACCTTC. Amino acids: CASSVQGENYGYTF. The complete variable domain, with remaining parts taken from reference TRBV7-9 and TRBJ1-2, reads DTGVSQNPRHKITKRGQNVTFRCDPISEHNRLYWYRQTLGQGPEFLTYFQNEAQLEKSRLLSDRFSAERPKGSFSTLEIQRTEQGDSAMYLCASSVQGENYGYTFGSGTRLTVV.

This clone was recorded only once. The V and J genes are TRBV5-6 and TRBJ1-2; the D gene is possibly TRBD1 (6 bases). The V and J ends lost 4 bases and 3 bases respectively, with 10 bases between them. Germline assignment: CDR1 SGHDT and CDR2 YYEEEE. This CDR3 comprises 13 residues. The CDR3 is CASSAGGDYGYTF. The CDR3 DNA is TGTGCCAGCAGCGCGGGGGGCGACTATGGCTACACCTTC.

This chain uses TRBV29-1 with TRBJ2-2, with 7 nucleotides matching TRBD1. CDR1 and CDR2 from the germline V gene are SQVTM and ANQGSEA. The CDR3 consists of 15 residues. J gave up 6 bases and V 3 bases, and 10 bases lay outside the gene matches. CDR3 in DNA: TGCAGCGTTGATGCTACAGGGGAGATGGCCGGGGAGCTGTTTTTT. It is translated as CSVDATGEMAGELFF.

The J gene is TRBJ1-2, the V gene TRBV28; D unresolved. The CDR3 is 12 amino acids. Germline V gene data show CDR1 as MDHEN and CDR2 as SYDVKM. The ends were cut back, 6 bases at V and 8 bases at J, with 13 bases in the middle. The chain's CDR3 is CASSLKAPGYTF. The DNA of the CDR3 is TGTGCCAGCAGCCTTAAAGCCCCGGGCTACACCTTC.